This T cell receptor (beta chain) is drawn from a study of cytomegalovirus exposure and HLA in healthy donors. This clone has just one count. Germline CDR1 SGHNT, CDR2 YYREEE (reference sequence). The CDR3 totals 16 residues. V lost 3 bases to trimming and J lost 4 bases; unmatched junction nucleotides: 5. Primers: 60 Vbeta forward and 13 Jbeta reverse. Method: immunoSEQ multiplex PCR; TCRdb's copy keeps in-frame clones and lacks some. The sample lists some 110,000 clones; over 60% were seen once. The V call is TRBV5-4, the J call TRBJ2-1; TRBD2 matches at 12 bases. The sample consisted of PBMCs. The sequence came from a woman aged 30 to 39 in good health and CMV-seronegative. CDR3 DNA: TGTGCCAGCAGCTCGATGACTAGCGGGAGTTACAATGAGCAGTTCTTC. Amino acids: CASSSMTSGSYNEQFF.